Sequencing of this T cell receptor beta chain was carried out in a study of blood T cell repertoires in COVID-19. Study-level background: Some COVID-19 samples were acute and others convalescent; all came from the United States, Italy and Spain. Sample material is recorded as cDNA or gDNA derived from T cells, B-cell-depleted T cells, or PBMCs.

The CDR3 is 17 amino acids. The ends lost 5 bases at V and 5 bases at J; junction bases unmatched: 15. Germline V gene data show CDR1 as LNHDA and CDR2 as SQIVND (reference sequence). Per the authors' pipeline: Estimates of nucleated cell counts were drawn from the amplification of reference gene primers. Measured with immunoSEQ multiplex PCR; TCRdb has only the in-frame clones, and not every one. V, J and clone size are those of that table, while D and trimming were read from the DNA. This sample has more than 85,000 clones, with roughly 83% found just once. The chain combines TRBV19 with TRBJ2-5, with 9 positions matching TRBD1. The receptor was derived from a woman in her sixties or seventies with acute or convalescent COVID-19. The sequencing sample was made of peripheral blood. The CDR3 DNA is TGTGCCAGTAGTCTCGACTGGGACAGGGAACCCCTCGAGACCCAGTACTTC. Amino acid sequence: CASSLDWDREPLETQYF. Full variable domain (rest looked up from reference TRBV19 and TRBJ2-5): DGGITQSPKYLFRKEGQNVTLSCEQNLNHDAMYWYRQDPGQGLRLIYYSQIVNDFQKGDIAEGYSVSREKKESFPLTVTSAQKNPTAFYLCASSLDWDREPLETQYFGPGTRLLVL.